This entry lists 27 T cell receptor beta chains sequenced from one sample in a study of cytomegalovirus exposure and HLA in healthy donors. PCR used 60 Vbeta primers and 13 Jbeta primers. TCRdb's copy holds only in-frame clones and misses some; the assay was immunoSEQ multiplex PCR. The repertoire includes 160,000 or so clones, around four fifths of them detected once, and around 11% sits in the top ten. The material sequenced was PBMCs. These TCRs come from a man aged 45-65 years in good health and CMV-seropositive.

The genes are TRBV19 and TRBJ1-1, with D possibly TRBD1 on 5 matching bases. The CDR3 is 16 residues long. The germline V gene has CDR1 LNHDA and CDR2 SQIVND (reference sequence). V dropped 7 bases and J dropped 4 bases, with 22 bases sitting between them. CDR3: CASILQGFSVGTEAFF. CDR3 DNA: TGTGCCAGTATTCTTCAGGGTTTCAGCGTGGGCACTGAAGCTTTCTTT.

The V gene is TRBV28, the J gene TRBJ1-2, with a possible D match to TRBD1 (6 bases). The germline V gene has CDR1 MDHEN and CDR2 SYDVKM. CDR3 size: 13 residues. V lost 7 bases, J lost 3 bases, and 12 bases lay in between. CDR3 sequence: CASKTDSYYGYTF. CDR3 coding DNA: TGTGCCAGCAAAACGGACAGCTACTATGGCTACACCTTC.

This chain joins TRBV28 and TRBJ2-5; maybe TRBD1 (5 bases). The CDR3 has 13 amino acids. V dropped 7 bases and J dropped 4 bases, with 13 bases sitting between them. CDR1 is MDHEN and CDR2 is SYDVKM in the germline V gene. The CDR3 nucleotides read TGTGCCAGCAAAAGGGGTCTTATAGAGACCCAGTACTTC. This gives the protein CASKRGLIETQYF.

The chain combines TRBV5-1 with TRBJ1-1; TRBD1 is a possible D gene (6 bases). Germline V gene lookup returns CDR1 SGHRS and CDR2 YFSETQ. V was pared by 5 bases and J by 1 base, with 12 bases between. This CDR3 comprises 14 residues. The CDR3 is CASRSTGPNTEAFF. The DNA of the CDR3 is TGCGCCAGCAGATCGACAGGTCCGAACACTGAAGCTTTCTTT.

This clone appeared a few times. This chain links TRBV7-6 with TRBJ2-5; 9 positions match TRBD2. The CDR3 loop spans 15 amino acids. Germline trimming cut 1 base from V and 5 bases from J; bases unmatched to any gene: 5. The germline gives CDR1 SGHVS, CDR2 FNYEAQ. The CDR3 DNA reads TGTGCCAGCAGCTTAGGGGTAGCGGGAGTTGAGACCCAGTACTTC. The encoded protein is CASSLGVAGVETQYF.

The table lists this clone with a count of one. The gene calls are TRBV5-1 and TRBJ2-5, with 12 bases matching TRBD2. J lost 3 bases, V lost 0 bases, and 3 bases had no gene match. CDR3 size: 16 residues. Germline V gene lookup returns CDR1 SGHRS and CDR2 YFSETQ. The CDR3 coding sequence is TGCGCCAGCAGCTTGGTTCCTAGCGGGGGGGAAGAGACCCAGTACTTC. This codes for CASSLVPSGGEETQYF.

CDR3: CATSPRATVKDTQYF. Written as DNA, the CDR3 is TGTGCCACCAGCCCGCGGGCCACTGTGAAGGATACGCAGTATTTT. The V call is TRBV15, the J call TRBJ2-3, with a possible D match to TRBD2 (5 bases). CDR3 length: 15 amino acids. With 5 bases removed from V and 6 bases from J, the gap between germline ends came to 18 bases. From germline, CDR1 is LNHNV and CDR2 YYDKDF (reference sequence).

The chain couples TRBV11-2 to TRBJ2-7; TRBD1 aligns across 10 bases. Germline CDR1 SGHAT, CDR2 FQNNGV. This CDR3 region has 16 residues. J gave up 3 bases and V 5 bases, and 10 bases lay outside the gene matches. The CDR3 loop is CASSPVPGQGRYEQYF. The CDR3 DNA reads TGTGCCAGCAGCCCCGTTCCGGGACAGGGGCGCTACGAGCAGTACTTC.

Here the CDR3 reads CASSSRTSGLQETQYF. As DNA, the CDR3 is TGCGCCAGCAGTTCCCGGACTAGCGGATTGCAAGAGACCCAGTACTTC. The V gene is TRBV5-1, the J gene TRBJ2-5; 10 bases match TRBD2. This CDR3 has 16 residues. Per the germline V gene, CDR1 is SGHRS and CDR2 is YFSETQ. Trimming took 5 bases from V and 2 from J; bases not matched to a gene: 9.

The chain links TRBV27 to TRBJ2-3, with D tentatively TRBD2 (6 bases). There are 22 residues in the CDR3. Germline lookup yields CDR1 MNHEY and CDR2 SMNVEV (reference sequence). V lost 0 bases, J lost 2 bases, and 30 bases lay in between. The CDR3 DNA reads TGTGCCAGCAGTTTATCGGGGCTATGTTGGTTTGCGGTGGCGGGGTACACAGATACGCAGTATTTT. It encodes CASSLSGLCWFAVAGYTDTQYF.

CDR3 residues: CASSFGQGPLYEQYF. The CDR3 DNA reads TGTGCCAGCAGTTTTGGACAGGGTCCGCTGTACGAGCAGTACTTC. V and J are TRBV27 and TRBJ2-7, with TRBD1 identical over 8 bases. The germline CDR1 and CDR2 sequences are MNHEY and SMNVEV (reference sequence). The CDR3 covers 15 residues. V lost 3 bases, J lost 4 bases, and 8 bases stayed unmatched.

This clone was counted many times. The rearrangement uses TRBV7-9 and TRBJ2-7; perhaps TRBD2 as D (5 bases). From germline, CDR1 is SEHNR and CDR2 FQNEAQ (reference sequence). The V end was cut by 5 bases, the J end by 6 bases, with 11 bases between. The CDR3 has 12 residues. The DNA of the CDR3 is TGTGCCAGCAGCCCCGCCGGAGGCGAGCAGTACTTC. As protein: CASSPAGGEQYF. The whole variable domain, filled in from reference TRBV7-9 and TRBJ2-7, reads DTGVSQNPRHKITKRGQNVTFRCDPISEHNRLYWYRQTLGQGPEFLTYFQNEAQLEKSRLLSDRFSAERPKGSFSTLEIQRTEQGDSAMYLCASSPAGGEQYFGPGTRLTVT.

The J gene is TRBJ1-1, the V gene TRBV4-3, with D hard to call. The V end was cut by 1 base, the J end by 1 base, with 7 bases between. The CDR3 loop spans 14 amino acids. In germline, CDR1 is LGHNA, CDR2 YSLEER. The CDR3 region is CASSQGTRNTEAFF. The CDR3, as DNA: TGCGCCAGCAGCCAAGGCACAAGGAACACTGAAGCTTTCTTT.

Only a few counts were recorded for this clone. This sequence joins TRBV29-1 and TRBJ2-3; TRBD2 agrees at 14 bases. This CDR3 region has 17 residues. Germline-derived CDR1 and CDR2 are SQVTM and ANQGSEA. V lost 4 bases and J lost 1; bases outside the gene matches: 7. CDR3 nucleotide sequence: TGCAGCGTTGCGGGGACTAGCGGGGGAGGGGGCACAGATACGCAGTATTTT. Translation: CSVAGTSGGGGTDTQYF.

The gene calls are TRBV7-2 and TRBJ1-3; 7 positions agree with TRBD1. This CDR3 spans 16 amino acids. V was clipped by 4 bases and J by 5 bases; unmatched bases: 11. CDR1 and CDR2 (germline): SGHTA, FQGNSA. In DNA, the CDR3 is TGTGCCAGCAGCTCCAGGGACAGACCCCGGAGAAACACCATATATTTT. Translated, it gives CASSSRDRPRRNTIYF.

This clone was seen only once. This chain joins TRBV29-1 and TRBJ2-1, with 8 positions matching TRBD2. The V gene's germline CDR1 is SQVTM and CDR2 ANQGSEA. There are 17 residues in the CDR3. The V segment lost 4 bases and the J segment 1 base; nucleotides outside the gene matches: 12. DNA of the CDR3: TGCAGCGTTGTTCCAGCGGGAGTTAGAAGGTCCTACAATGAGCAGTTCTTC. Protein product: CSVVPAGVRRSYNEQFF.

The chain is built from TRBV4-3 and TRBJ1-1, with D uncertain. Deletions cut 1 base from V and 7 bases from J, with 13 bases between. Per the germline V gene, CDR1 is LGHNA and CDR2 is YSLEER. This CDR3 has 14 amino acids. CDR3 nucleotide sequence: TGCGCCAGCAGCCAAGGGTTCCGGGGTGGTGAAGCTTTCTTT. Protein: CASSQGFRGGEAFF.

The gene calls are TRBV5-1 and TRBJ2-7, with D unclear. Trimming took off 3 bases at V and 2 bases at J, with 12 bases between the two ends. The V gene's germline CDR1 is SGHRS and CDR2 YFSETQ. CDR3 length: 14 residues. In DNA, the CDR3 is TGCGCCAGCAGCTACAATCCCGATACCTACGAGCAGTACTTC. This sequence encodes CASSYNPDTYEQYF.

V gene TRBV25-1 combines with J gene TRBJ2-5; TRBD1 agrees at 9 bases. The assigned J gene may be wrong: the sequence end matches TRBJ2-7 better. The CDR3 contains 14 residues. Germline V gene lookup returns CDR1 MGHDK and CDR2 SYGVNS. Written as DNA, the CDR3 is TGTGCCAGCCAACCGGGACAGGGACTCTACGAGCAGTACTTC. Translation gives CASQPGQGLYEQYF.

The chain carries TRBV5-1 and TRBJ2-3; TRBD1 aligns across 8 bases. The CDR3 is made up of 14 amino acids. V trimming: 4 bases; J trimming: 6 bases; junction bases outside the gene matches: 7. Germline values: CDR1 SGHRS, CDR2 YFSETQ. In DNA, the CDR3 is TGCGCCAGCAGCATTGGACAGGGCCAGGATACGCAGTATTTT. Encoded protein: CASSIGQGQDTQYF. Using reference TRBV5-1 and TRBJ2-3 for the parts outside the CDR3, the full variable domain is KAGVTQTPRYLIKTRGQQVTLSCSPISGHRSVSWYQQTPGQGLQFLFEYFSETQRNKGNFPGRFSGRQFSNSRSEMNVSTLELGDSALYLCASSIGQGQDTQYFGPGTRLTVL.

The chain is built from TRBV11-2 and TRBJ2-7, with 7 nucleotides matching TRBD1. The CDR3 has 13 residues. The germline V gene has CDR1 SGHAT and CDR2 FQNNGV. V shed 5 bases and J 2 bases; nucleotides not matched to a gene: 3. The CDR3, as DNA: TGTGCCAGCAGCGCAGGGACAGCCTACGAGCAGTACTTC. Protein sequence: CASSAGTAYEQYF.

This clone was seen only once. This chain links TRBV5-4 with TRBJ2-5, with 7 bases aligning to TRBD2. This CDR3 has 16 amino acids. CDR1 is SGHNT, CDR2 YYREEE, per germline (reference sequence). Trimming at V came to 5 bases and at J to 5 bases, leaving 15 bases not matched to a gene. For the CDR3, the DNA is TGTGCCAGCAGGAGAGAAAGGGCGGGGGTGGGGGAGACCCAGTACTTC. Protein: CASRRERAGVGETQYF.

There are a few counts of this clone. This rearrangement joins TRBV5-4 to TRBJ1-4, with a weak D call TRBD1 (5 bases). This CDR3 contains 14 residues. V lost 3 bases, J lost 5 bases, and 11 bases lay in between. Per the germline V gene, CDR1 is SGHNT and CDR2 is YYREEE (reference sequence). The CDR3 DNA follows: TGTGCCAGCAGCTCCCCGGGGGAGAATGAAAAACTGTTTTTT. Its translation: CASSSPGENEKLFF.

This clone occurred once. The chain uses TRBV11-2 and TRBJ2-5; 11 bases are a match to TRBD2. Germline loops: CDR1 SGHAT, CDR2 FQNNGV. The CDR3 length is 17 residues. J gave up 2 bases and V 5 bases, and 10 bases lay outside the gene matches. The CDR3 reads CASSRDGLAGVQETQYF. The CDR3 DNA follows: TGTGCCAGCAGCCGAGACGGACTAGCGGGCGTTCAAGAGACCCAGTACTTC.

J is TRBJ2-3 and V is TRBV7-9, with unresolved D. The CDR3 loop spans 15 amino acids. CDR1 and CDR2 from the germline V gene are SEHNR and FQNEAQ (reference sequence). The ends were cut back, 4 bases at V and 2 bases at J, with 13 bases in the middle. CDR3 sequence reads: CASSSTPDSTDTQYF. The CDR3 DNA is TGTGCCAGCAGCTCCACACCTGACTCCACAGATACGCAGTATTTT.

This sequence joins TRBV29-1 and TRBJ1-1, with D unresolved. V lost 8 bases, J lost 0 bases, and 19 bases lay in between. This CDR3 has 15 amino acids. Germline loops: CDR1 SQVTM, CDR2 ANQGSEA. In DNA, the CDR3 is TGCAGCCCCATAGCCTGTGTATCGATGAACACTGAAGCTTTCTTT. Translation: CSPIACVSMNTEAFF.

This chain joins TRBV7-2 and TRBJ2-2, with 7 bases matching TRBD1. There are 17 residues in the CDR3. V shed 2 bases and J 1 base; nucleotides not matched to a gene: 7. Germline V gene data show CDR1 as SGHTA and CDR2 as FQGNSA. In nucleotides, the CDR3 is TGTGCCAGCAGCTTACCACCGACAGGGTTGAACACCGGGGAGCTGTTTTTT. This sequence encodes CASSLPPTGLNTGELFF.